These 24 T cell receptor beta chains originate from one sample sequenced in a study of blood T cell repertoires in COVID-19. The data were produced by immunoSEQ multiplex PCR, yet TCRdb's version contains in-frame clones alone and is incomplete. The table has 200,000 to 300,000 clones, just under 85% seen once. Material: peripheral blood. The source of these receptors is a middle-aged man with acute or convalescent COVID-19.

CDR3 residues: CASAAGNQPQHF. The CDR3 coding sequence is TGTGCCAGTGCCGCGGGCAATCAGCCCCAGCATTTT. This chain links TRBV19 with TRBJ1-5; D not certain. The CDR3 totals 12 residues. Trimming cost V 8 bases and J 2 bases, with 7 bases left between them. Germline CDR1 reads LNHDA; CDR2 reads SQIVND (reference sequence).

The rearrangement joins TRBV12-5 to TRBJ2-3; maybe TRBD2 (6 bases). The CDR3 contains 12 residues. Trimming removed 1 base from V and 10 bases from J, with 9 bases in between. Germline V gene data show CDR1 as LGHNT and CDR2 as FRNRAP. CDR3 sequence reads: CASGLGPGAQYF. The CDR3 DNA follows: TGTGCTAGTGGTTTGGGACCGGGAGCGCAGTATTTT.

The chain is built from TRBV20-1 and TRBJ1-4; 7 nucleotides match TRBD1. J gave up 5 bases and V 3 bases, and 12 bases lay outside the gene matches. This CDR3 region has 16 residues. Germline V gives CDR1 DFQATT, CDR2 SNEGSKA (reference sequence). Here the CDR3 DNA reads TGCAGTGCTAGTCTACCCTGGACAGGTCGCAATGAAAAACTGTTTTTT. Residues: CSASLPWTGRNEKLFF.

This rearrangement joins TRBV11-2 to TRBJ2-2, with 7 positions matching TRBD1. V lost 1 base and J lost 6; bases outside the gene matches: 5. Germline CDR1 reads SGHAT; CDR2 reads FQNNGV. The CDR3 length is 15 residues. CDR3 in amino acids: CASSLVAGGPGELFF. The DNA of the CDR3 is TGTGCCAGCAGCTTAGTTGCAGGGGGTCCCGGGGAGCTGTTTTTT.

The CDR3 loop reads CASSQDSLGLAKLFF. CDR3 in DNA: TGCGCCAGCAGCCAAGACTCGCTCGGACTCGCAAAACTGTTTTTT. The V gene is TRBV4-1, the J gene TRBJ1-4; D not certain. Germline V lookup: CDR1 MGHRA, CDR2 YSYEKL. CDR3 length equals 15 residues. The V end lost 0 bases, the J end lost 10 bases, and 15 bases lay between the germline ends.

In DNA, the CDR3 is TGTGCTAGTGGTTTGGTAATCATAGCGGGGGCCAACACTGAAGCTTTCTTT. This translates into CASGLVIIAGANTEAFF. The genes are TRBV12-5 and TRBJ1-1; D is possibly TRBD1 (6 bases). V gave up 0 bases and J gave up 2 bases, with 16 bases separating them. The CDR3 totals 17 residues. From germline, CDR1 is LGHNT and CDR2 FRNRAP. Supplemented by reference TRBV12-5 and TRBJ1-1, the full variable domain reads DARVTQTPRHKVTEMGQEVTMRCQPILGHNTVFWYRQTMMQGLELLAYFRNRAPLDDSGMPKDRFSAEMPDATLATLKIQPSEPRDSAVYFCASGLVIIAGANTEAFFGQGTRLTVV.

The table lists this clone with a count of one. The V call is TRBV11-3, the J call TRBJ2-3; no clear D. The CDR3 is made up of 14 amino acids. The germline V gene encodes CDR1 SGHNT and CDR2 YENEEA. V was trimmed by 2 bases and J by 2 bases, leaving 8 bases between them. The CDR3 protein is CASSLSGVTDTQYF. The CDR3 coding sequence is TGTGCCAGCAGCTTATCCGGTGTCACAGATACGCAGTATTTT.

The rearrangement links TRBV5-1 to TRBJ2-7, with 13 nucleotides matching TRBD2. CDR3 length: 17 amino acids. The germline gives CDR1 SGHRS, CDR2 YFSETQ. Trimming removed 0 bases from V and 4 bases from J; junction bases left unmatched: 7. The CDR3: CASSLAPGTSGEYEQYF. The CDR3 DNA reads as TGCGCCAGCAGCTTGGCCCCGGGGACTAGCGGGGAATACGAGCAGTACTTC.

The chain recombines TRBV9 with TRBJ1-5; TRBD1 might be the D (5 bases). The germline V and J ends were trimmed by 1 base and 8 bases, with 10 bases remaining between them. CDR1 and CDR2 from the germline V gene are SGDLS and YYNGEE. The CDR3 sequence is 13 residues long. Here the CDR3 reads CASSVSQGKPQHF. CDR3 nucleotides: TGTGCCAGCAGCGTATCTCAGGGAAAGCCCCAGCATTTT.

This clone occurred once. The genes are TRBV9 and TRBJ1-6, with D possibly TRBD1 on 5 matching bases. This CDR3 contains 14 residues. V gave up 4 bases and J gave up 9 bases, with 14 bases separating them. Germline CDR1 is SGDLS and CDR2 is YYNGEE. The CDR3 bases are TGTGCCAGCAGCTTAGACCAGGGTCGTTCACCCCTCCACTTT. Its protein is CASSLDQGRSPLHF.

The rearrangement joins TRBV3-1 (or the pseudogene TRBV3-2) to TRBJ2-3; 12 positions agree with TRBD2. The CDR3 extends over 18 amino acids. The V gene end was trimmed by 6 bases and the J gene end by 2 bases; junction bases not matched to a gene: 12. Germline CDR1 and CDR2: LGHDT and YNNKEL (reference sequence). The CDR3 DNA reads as TGTGCCAGCAGACCTAGACCAGCTAGCGGGAGGGACACAGATACGCAGTATTTT. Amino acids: CASRPRPASGRDTDTQYF.

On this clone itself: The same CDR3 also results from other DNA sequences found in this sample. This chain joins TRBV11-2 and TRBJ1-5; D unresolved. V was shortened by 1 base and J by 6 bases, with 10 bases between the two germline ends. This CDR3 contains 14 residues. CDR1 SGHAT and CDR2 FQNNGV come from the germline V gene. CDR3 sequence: CASSLGQGGQPQHF. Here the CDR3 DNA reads TGTGCCAGCAGCTTAGGGCAAGGAGGTCAGCCCCAGCATTTT.

CDR3 in DNA: TGTGCCAGCAGTTTGAACAGGGGCCAAGAGACCCAGTACTTC. Its translation: CASSLNRGQETQYF. The chain uses TRBV27 and TRBJ2-5; TRBD1 agrees at 7 bases. This CDR3 has 14 amino acids. Unmatched junction bases numbered 2, after V lost 3 bases and J lost 1 base. The germline V gene has CDR1 MNHEY and CDR2 SMNVEV (reference sequence).

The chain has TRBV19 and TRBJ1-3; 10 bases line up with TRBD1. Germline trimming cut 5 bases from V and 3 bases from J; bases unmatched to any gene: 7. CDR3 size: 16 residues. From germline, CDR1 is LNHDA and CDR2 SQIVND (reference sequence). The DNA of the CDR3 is TGTGCCAGTAGTGCCGACAGGGGGCTGTTTGGAAACACCATATATTTT. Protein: CASSADRGLFGNTIYF.

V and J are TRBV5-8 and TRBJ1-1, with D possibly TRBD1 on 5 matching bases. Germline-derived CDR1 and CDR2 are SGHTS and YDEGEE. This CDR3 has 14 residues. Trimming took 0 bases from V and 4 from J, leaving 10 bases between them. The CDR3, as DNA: TGTGCCAGCAGCTTGGACAGCGGGACCACTGAAGCTTTCTTT. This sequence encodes CASSLDSGTTEAFF.

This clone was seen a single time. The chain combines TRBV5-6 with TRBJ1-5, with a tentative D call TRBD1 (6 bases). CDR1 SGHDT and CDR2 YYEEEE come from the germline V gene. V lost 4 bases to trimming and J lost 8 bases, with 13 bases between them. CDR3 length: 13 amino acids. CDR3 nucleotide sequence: TGTGCCAGCAGCCAGAACAGGGTTAAGCCCCAGCATTTT. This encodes CASSQNRVKPQHF.

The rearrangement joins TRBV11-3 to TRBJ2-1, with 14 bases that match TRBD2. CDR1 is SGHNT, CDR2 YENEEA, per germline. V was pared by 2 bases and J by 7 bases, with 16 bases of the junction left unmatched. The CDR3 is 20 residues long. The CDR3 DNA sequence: TGTGCCAGCAGCTTAAGGTATCGACTAGCGGGAGGGCCAATCTGGAATGAGCAGTTCTTC. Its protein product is CASSLRYRLAGGPIWNEQFF.

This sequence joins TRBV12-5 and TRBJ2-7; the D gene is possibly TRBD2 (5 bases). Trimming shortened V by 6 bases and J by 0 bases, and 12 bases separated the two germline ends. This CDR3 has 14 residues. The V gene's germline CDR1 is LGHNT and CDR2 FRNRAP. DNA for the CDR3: TGTGCTAGTGGGATCGGGATCTTCTCCTACGAGCAGTACTTC. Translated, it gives CASGIGIFSYEQYF.

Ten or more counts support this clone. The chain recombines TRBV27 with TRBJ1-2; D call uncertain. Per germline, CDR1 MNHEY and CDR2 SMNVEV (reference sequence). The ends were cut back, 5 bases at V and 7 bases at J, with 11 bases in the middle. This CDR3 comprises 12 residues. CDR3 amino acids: CASSPTVGGYTF. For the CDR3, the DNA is TGTGCCAGCAGTCCCACGGTCGGTGGCTACACCTTC.

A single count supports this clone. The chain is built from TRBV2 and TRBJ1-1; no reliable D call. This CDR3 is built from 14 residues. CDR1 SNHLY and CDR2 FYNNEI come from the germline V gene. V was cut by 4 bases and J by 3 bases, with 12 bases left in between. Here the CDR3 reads CASSVGSSDTEAFF. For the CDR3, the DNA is TGTGCCAGCAGTGTCGGTAGCTCAGACACTGAAGCTTTCTTT.

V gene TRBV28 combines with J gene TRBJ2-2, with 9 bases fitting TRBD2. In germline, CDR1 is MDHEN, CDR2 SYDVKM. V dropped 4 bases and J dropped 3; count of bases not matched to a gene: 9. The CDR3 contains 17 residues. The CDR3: CASSSPRLADYTGELFF. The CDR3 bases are TGTGCCAGCAGTTCCCCAAGACTAGCGGATTACACCGGGGAGCTGTTTTTT.

CDR3 sequence: CASSLVAGPLETQYF. Here the CDR3 DNA reads TGCGCCAGCAGCTTGGTAGCGGGACCCCTAGAGACCCAGTACTTC. J is TRBJ2-5 and V is TRBV5-1; TRBD2 agrees at 8 bases. The germline gives CDR1 SGHRS, CDR2 YFSETQ. The CDR3 is made up of 15 amino acids. V trimming: 0 bases; J trimming: 4 bases; junction bases outside the gene matches: 5.

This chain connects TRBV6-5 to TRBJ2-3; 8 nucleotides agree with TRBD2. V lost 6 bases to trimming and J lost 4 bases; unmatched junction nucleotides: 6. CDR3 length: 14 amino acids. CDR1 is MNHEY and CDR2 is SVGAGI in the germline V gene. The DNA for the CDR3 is TGTGCCAGCAGGAGTAGCGGGACCCCAGATACGCAGTATTTT. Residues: CASRSSGTPDTQYF.

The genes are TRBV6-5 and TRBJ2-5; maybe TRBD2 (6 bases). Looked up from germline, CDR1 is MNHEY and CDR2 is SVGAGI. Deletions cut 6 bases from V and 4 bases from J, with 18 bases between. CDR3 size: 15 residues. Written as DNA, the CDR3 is TGTGCCAGCAGCCTGACCCCGACTAGTGGAGAGACCCAGTACTTC. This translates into CASSLTPTSGETQYF.